These 4 T cell receptor beta chains originate from one sample sequenced in a study of OX40 agonist ivuxolimab in advanced cancers. Profiling relied on immunoSEQ multiplex PCR, and the TCRdb table lists in-frame clones only, not all of them. The sample carries about 100,000 clones, around 91% recorded once. The input for sequencing was CD4+ or CD8+ T cells sorted from blood, taken in a trial of the OX40 agonist ivuxolimab. All receptors come from an adult with an advanced solid tumor such as melanoma, head and neck, liver or kidney cancer.

The V and J genes are TRBV6-5 and TRBJ2-1; 8 positions match TRBD2. This CDR3 is 15 amino acids long. Germline lookup yields CDR1 MNHEY and CDR2 SVGAGI. V shed 6 bases, J shed 0 bases, and the junction held 4 bases outside the gene matches. CDR3 in amino acids: CASRGSGSSYNEQFF. CDR3 in DNA: TGTGCCAGCAGGGGGAGCGGGAGCTCCTACAATGAGCAGTTCTTC.

This clone was picked up one time. CDR3 sequence: CASSPLQRTYNEQFF. DNA of the CDR3: TGCGCCAGCAGCCCACTTCAGCGGACTTACAATGAGCAGTTCTTC. The chain is built from TRBV5-1 and TRBJ2-1, with D maybe TRBD2 (5 bases). The CDR3 extends over 15 amino acids. V was cut by 4 bases and J by 4 bases, with 15 bases left in between. Germline values: CDR1 SGHRS, CDR2 YFSETQ.

This clone occurred once. This chain connects TRBV20-1 to TRBJ1-2; no reliable D call. V was trimmed by 3 bases and J by 8 bases, leaving 10 bases between them. The CDR3 consists of 11 residues. The germline gives CDR1 DFQATT, CDR2 SNEGSKA (reference sequence). DNA of the CDR3: TGCAGTGCTAGGTATCTACAGGGCTACACCTTC. This gives the protein CSARYLQGYTF.

J is TRBJ2-3 and V is TRBV6-6, with unresolved D. The CDR3 is made up of 15 amino acids. The germline V gene has CDR1 MNHNY and CDR2 SVGAGI (reference sequence). Trimming shortened V by 5 bases and J by 8 bases, and 20 bases separated the two germline ends. The chain's CDR3 is CASSPTTGNTATQYF. The CDR3 DNA reads TGTGCCAGCAGTCCGACCACTGGGAACACCGCTACGCAGTATTTT.